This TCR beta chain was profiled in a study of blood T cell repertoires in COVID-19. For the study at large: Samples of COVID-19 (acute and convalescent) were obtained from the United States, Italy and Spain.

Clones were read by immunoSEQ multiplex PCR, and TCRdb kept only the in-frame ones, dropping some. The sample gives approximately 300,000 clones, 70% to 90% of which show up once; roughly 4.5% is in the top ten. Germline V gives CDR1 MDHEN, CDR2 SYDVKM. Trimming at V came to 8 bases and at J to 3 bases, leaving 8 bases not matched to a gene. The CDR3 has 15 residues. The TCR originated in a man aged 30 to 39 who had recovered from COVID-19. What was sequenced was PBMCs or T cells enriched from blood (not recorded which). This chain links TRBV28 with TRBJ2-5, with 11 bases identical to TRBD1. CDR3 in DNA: TGTGCCAGCCGGGACAGGGGGTATTTGGAAGAGACCCAGTACTTC. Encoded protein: CASRDRGYLEETQYF.